This TCR beta chain was captured by sequencing in a study of Ad26.COV2.S vaccination and SARS-CoV-2 variants. General study findings and limits: Analyses that measured TCR breadth and depth may have underestimated total T cell responses. Similar non-spike TCR breadth was observed in recipients of vaccine and of placebo. Greater spike-specific TCR breadth was seen in vaccine recipients than in placebo recipients.

V was clipped by 4 bases and J by 3 bases, with 22 bases between them. Germline V CDR1 and CDR2: SGDLS, YYNGEE. The CDR3 is 17 residues long. Sequenced by immunoSEQ multiplex PCR; TCRdb stores in-frame clones only, minus some. The sample contains around 350,000 clones, 92% of which appear only once. Points on this clone: As yet, its antigen is unknown.

V and J are TRBV9 and TRBJ1-1; a weak D match, TRBD1 (6 bases). This sample comprised peripheral blood, obtained after recovery from COVID-19. This TCR was sampled from a human donor who had recovered from COVID-19. CDR3 bases: TGTGCCAGCAGCCCTCATACCGTAGGGGGGTTGTACACTGAAGCTTTCTTT. Translating it yields CASSPHTVGGLYTEAFF.